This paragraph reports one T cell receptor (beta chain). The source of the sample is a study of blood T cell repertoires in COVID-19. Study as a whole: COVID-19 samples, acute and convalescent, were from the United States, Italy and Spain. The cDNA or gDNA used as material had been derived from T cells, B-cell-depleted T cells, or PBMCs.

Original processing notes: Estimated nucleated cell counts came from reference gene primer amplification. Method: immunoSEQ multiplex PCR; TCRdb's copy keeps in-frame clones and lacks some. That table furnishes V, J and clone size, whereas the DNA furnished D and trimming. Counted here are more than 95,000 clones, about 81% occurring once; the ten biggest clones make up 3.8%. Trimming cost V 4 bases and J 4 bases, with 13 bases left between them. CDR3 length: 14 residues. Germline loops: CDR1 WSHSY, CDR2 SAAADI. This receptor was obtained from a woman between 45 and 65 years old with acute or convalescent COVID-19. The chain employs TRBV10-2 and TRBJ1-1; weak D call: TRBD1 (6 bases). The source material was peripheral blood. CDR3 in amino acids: CASSGGGGGTEAFF. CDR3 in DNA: TGCGCCAGCAGTGGTGGGGGAGGGGGCACTGAAGCTTTCTTT.